The clone carrying this T cell receptor beta chain was picked up a small number of times. One end of the junction fails to match germline, which may point to a read error. Germline lookup yields CDR1 MNHNS and CDR2 SASEGT. The CDR3 sequence is 12 residues long. TCRdb called clones again from the PCR reads with MiXCR. The table records about 50,000 clones, approximately 20% of them present only once. The data derive from a study of metastatic and nonmetastatic thyroid tumors. No patient received treatment before thyroid surgery. The clonotype comes from a female donor with papillary thyroid cancer or a benign thyroid nodule (not recorded which). Some clones in this sample may be carry-over from other donors' samples. This sequence joins TRBV6-1 and TRBJ2-3; D possibly matches TRBD1 or TRBD2 (5 bases each). Sequenced: blood. The CDR3 spells CASGLGGDTQYF. DNA of the CDR3: TGTGCCAGCGGCCTTGGGGGAGATACTCAGTATTTT.